This T cell receptor (beta chain) emerged from a study of T cell responses to AZD1222 COVID-19 vaccine. The study, taken as a whole, reports: Donors were mostly white British, more females; clonal diversity possibly underestimated. Only after the peak T cell response were repertoires sampled.

Repertoires were generated with immunoSEQ multiplex PCR, while TCRdb's copy carries only in-frame clones and drops some. The repertoire consists of under 140,000 clones, with about 85% occurring once and the leading ten covering 2.5% to 3.5%. Comments on this clone: Its antigen remains unidentified.

This TCR derives from an adult in good health. Sample: peripheral blood, taken on day 0 of AZD1222 vaccination.

CDR3 sequence (DNA): TGTGCCAGCAGCCCGTCTGCGGGAGGGCCGATCGACGAGCAGTACTTC. It codes for CASSPSAGGPIDEQYF. V is TRBV28 and J is TRBJ2-7, with TRBD2 identical over 9 bases. This CDR3 region has 16 residues. Trimming cost V 6 bases and J 5 bases; bases outside gene matches: 14. The V gene's germline CDR1 is MDHEN and CDR2 SYDVKM.